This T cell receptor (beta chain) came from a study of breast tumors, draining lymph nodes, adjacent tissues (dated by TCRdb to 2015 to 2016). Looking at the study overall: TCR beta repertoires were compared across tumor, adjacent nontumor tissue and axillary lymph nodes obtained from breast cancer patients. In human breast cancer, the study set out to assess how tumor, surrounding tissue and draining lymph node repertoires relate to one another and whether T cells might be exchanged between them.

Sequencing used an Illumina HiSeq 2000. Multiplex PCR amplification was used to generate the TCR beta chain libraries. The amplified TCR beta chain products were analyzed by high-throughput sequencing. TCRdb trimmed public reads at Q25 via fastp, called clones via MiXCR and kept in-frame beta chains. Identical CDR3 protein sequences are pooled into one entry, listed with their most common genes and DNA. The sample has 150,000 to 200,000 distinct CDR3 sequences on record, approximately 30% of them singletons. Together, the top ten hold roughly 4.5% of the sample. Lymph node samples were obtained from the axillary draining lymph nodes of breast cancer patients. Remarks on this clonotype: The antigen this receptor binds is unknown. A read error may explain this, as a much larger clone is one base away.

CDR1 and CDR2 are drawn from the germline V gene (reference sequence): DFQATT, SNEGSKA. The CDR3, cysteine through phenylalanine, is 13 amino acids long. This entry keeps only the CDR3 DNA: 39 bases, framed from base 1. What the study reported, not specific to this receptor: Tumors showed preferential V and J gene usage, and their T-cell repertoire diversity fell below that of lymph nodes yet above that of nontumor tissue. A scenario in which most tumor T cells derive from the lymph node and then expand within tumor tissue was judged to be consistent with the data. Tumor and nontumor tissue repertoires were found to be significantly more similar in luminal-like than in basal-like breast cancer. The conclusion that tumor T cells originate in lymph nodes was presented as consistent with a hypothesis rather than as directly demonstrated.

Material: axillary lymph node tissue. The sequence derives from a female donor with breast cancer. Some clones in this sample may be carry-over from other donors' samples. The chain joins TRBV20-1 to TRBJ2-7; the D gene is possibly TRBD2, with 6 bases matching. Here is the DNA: TGCGTCTTTTCCCGGGACTCGTCCTACGGGCAGTACTTC. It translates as CVFSRDSSYGQYF.